The clone carrying this T cell receptor beta chain was counted at least ten times. The antigen is undetermined. The sample originates from a study of beta chain features in type 1 diabetes. General observations from the study: At VDJ recombination sites, type 1 diabetes patients had fewer insertions and more deleted nucleotides. Naive, central memory and Treg TCRB repertoires seemed to resemble each other more closely in patients than they did in healthy donors.

Every isolated RNA sample was fully reverse transcribed, so sequencing captured expressed TCRB transcripts. The assay was immunoSEQ multiplex PCR, and TCRdb's table has in-frame clones only and misses some. The sample carries roughly 290,000 clones, 7.5% to 9.5% recorded once. With 6 bases clipped from V and 4 bases from J, the junction kept 8 bases outside the gene matches. Germline assignment: CDR1 SGHTA and CDR2 FQGNSA. CDR3 length: 14 residues. The material sequenced was central memory CD4+ T cells from blood. V gene TRBV7-2 combines with J gene TRBJ1-2, with 7 positions matching TRBD1. This clonotype originated in a woman aged 18-29 years in good health. The CDR3 is CASSLTGAGYGYTF. CDR3 in DNA: TGTGCCAGCAGTCTAACAGGGGCGGGCTATGGCTACACCTTC.